The source of this TCR beta chain is a study of beta chain features in type 1 diabetes. Overall study results and limits: TCRB CDR3s from Type 1 diabetes patients were moderately but significantly shorter in all four CD4+ subsets.

Expressed TCRB transcripts were sequenced after all isolated RNA was converted to cDNA. Naive, central memory and regulatory T cell samples produced a mean of approximately 3.9 million reads. TCRdb's copy holds only in-frame clones and misses some; the assay was immunoSEQ multiplex PCR. The repertoire holds a few hundred thousand clones, around 15% seen once, with more than 6.5% in the top ten. The table lists this clone with a few counts. Its antigen is not identified. In the same sample, other DNA sequences code for this CDR3. CD45RO/CCR7/CD25/CD127/CD95/CD27 sorting isolated CD4+ naive, central memory, regulatory and stem cell-like memory cells. This receptor was identified in a man aged 25 to 45 in good health. Sequenced material: central memory CD4+ T cells from blood.

The CDR3 DNA reads TGTGCCAGCTCACCACCGCCAGGGAGGACAGATACGCAGTATTTT. It translates to CASSPPPGRTDTQYF. The chain combines TRBV18 with TRBJ2-3; possible D gene TRBD2, 6 bases. The CDR3 is 15 amino acids. V lost 0 bases and J 3 bases, leaving 10 bases between the germline ends. Looked up from germline, CDR1 is KGHSH and CDR2 is LQKENI.